Listed below are T cell receptor beta chains from one sample, sequenced in a study of blood T cell repertoires in COVID-19. TCRdb keeps only in-frame clones here, not all; method: immunoSEQ multiplex PCR. The sample consists of about 140,000 clones, 80% to 85% of them appearing once. The material sequenced was peripheral blood. The source is a woman aged 80 or older with acute or convalescent COVID-19. Both conserved end residues are part of each CDR3. D genes are given only for firm matches. Part of the rows lack a size; the others show once, few, many or a class for expanded clones.

j_gene | abundance | v_gene | d_gene | CDR3aa | CDR3nt
TRBJ2-1 | - | TRBV6-5 | - | CASSYGPAAPYNEQFF | TGTGCCAGCAGTTACGGCCCCGCGGCCCCCTACAATGAGCAGTTCTTC
TRBJ1-1 | - | TRBV28 | TRBD1 | CASSPGTGEMNTEAFF | TGTGCCAGCAGCCCCGGGACAGGTGAAATGAACACTGAAGCTTTCTTT
TRBJ2-7 | - | TRBV19 | - | CASSLSSSSYEQYF | TGTGCCAGTAGTCTCAGTTCAAGCTCCTACGAGCAGTACTTC
TRBJ2-6 | few | TRBV3-1/TRBV3-2 | - | CASSQGRSGANVLTF | TGTGCCAGCAGCCAAGGGAGGTCTGGGGCCAACGTCCTGACTTTC
TRBJ1-1 | few | TRBV7-9 | - | CASSLGRGLNTEAFF | TGTGCCAGCAGCTTAGGGCGGGGATTGAACACTGAAGCTTTCTTT
TRBJ2-5 | - | TRBV20-1 | - | CSARGVETQYF | TGCAGTGCTAGAGGAGTTGAGACCCAGTACTTC
TRBJ1-1 | - | TRBV6-5 | TRBD1 | CASKLQGAHEAFF | TGTGCCAGCAAATTACAGGGGGCTCATGAAGCTTTCTTT
TRBJ1-2 | - | TRBV28 | - | CASSFFEGKSYTF | TGTGCCAGCAGTTTTTTTGAGGGAAAGAGCTACACCTTC
TRBJ2-7 | - | TRBV28 | - | CASSSQGSYEQYF | TGTGCCAGCAGTTCTCAGGGGTCCTACGAGCAGTACTTC
TRBJ1-1 | - | TRBV4-2 | - | CASSHVGVYTEAFF | TGTGCCAGCAGCCACGTCGGGGTATACACTGAAGCTTTCTTT
TRBJ1-1 | - | TRBV25-1 | TRBD1 | CASSEPSGTDEAFF | TGTGCCAGCAGTGAACCCTCAGGGACAGATGAAGCTTTCTTT
TRBJ1-1 | - | TRBV11-2 | TRBD1 | CASSSQTGWDTEAFF | TGTGCCAGCAGCTCGCAGACAGGGTGGGACACTGAAGCTTTCTTT
TRBJ1-1 | few | TRBV19 | - | CASMRFGRNTEAFF | TGTGCCAGTATGAGGTTTGGGAGGAACACTGAAGCTTTCTTT
TRBJ2-2 | - | TRBV19 | - | CASSDRLDFENTGELFF | TGTGCCAGTAGTGATCGGCTGGACTTTGAAAACACCGGGGAGCTGTTTTTT
TRBJ2-3 | few | TRBV2 | TRBD2 | CASRGLEFTDTQYF | TGTGCCAGCAGGGGACTAGAATTCACAGATACGCAGTATTTT
TRBJ1-1 | - | TRBV15 | - | CATSRVAGAAFF | TGTGCCACCAGCAGAGTCGCGGGGGCGGCTTTCTTT
TRBJ1-2 | - | TRBV28 | - | CASSGAGYVNYGYTF | TGTGCCAGCAGCGGTGCAGGGTACGTTAACTATGGCTACACCTTC
TRBJ2-5 | - | TRBV4-1 | TRBD2 | CASSQVLAGGQETQYF | TGCGCCAGCAGCCAAGTACTAGCGGGAGGCCAAGAGACCCAGTACTTC
TRBJ2-7 | - | TRBV27 | TRBD2 | CASSPGLAVYEQYF | TGTGCCAGCAGTCCGGGACTAGCGGTCTACGAGCAGTACTTC
TRBJ1-6 | medium-sized | TRBV5-4 | - | CASSSGGALHF | TGTGCCAGCAGCTCGGGAGGGGCCCTCCACTTT
TRBJ1-1 | - | TRBV6-5 | - | CASSTGTIVTEAFF | TGTGCCAGCAGTACCGGGACAATTGTCACTGAAGCTTTCTTT
TRBJ1-1 | - | TRBV10-1 | TRBD1 | CASSATGTGGVAFF | TGCGCCAGCAGTGCCACCGGGACAGGGGGCGTAGCTTTCTTT
TRBJ2-2 | once | TRBV5-6 | - | CASSLAGRGPGELFF | TGTGCCAGCAGCTTGGCGGGCCGGGGTCCCGGGGAGCTGTTTTTT
TRBJ1-2 | - | TRBV28 | - | CASTVDSQLGYTF | TGTGCCAGCACCGTGGACAGCCAGTTGGGCTACACCTTC
TRBJ2-5 | - | TRBV5-1 | TRBD2 | CASTKGGGYQETQYF | TGCGCCAGCACCAAAGGCGGGGGGTACCAAGAGACCCAGTACTTC
TRBJ1-2 | - | TRBV6-5 | - | CASREHQAYGYTF | TGTGCCAGCAGAGAGCATCAAGCCTATGGCTACACCTTC
TRBJ2-5 | - | TRBV12-3/TRBV12-4 | - | CASSREFSGVGYF | TGTGCCAGCAGTCGCGAATTTAGCGGTGTTGGATACTTC
TRBJ2-1 | - | TRBV18 | - | CASSPIPREQFF | TGTGCCAGCTCACCAATCCCCAGGGAGCAGTTCTTC
TRBJ2-5 | - | TRBV10-3 | - | CAIFSESQETQYF | TGTGCCATCTTCTCCGAGTCTCAAGAGACCCAGTACTTC
TRBJ2-7 | - | TRBV27 | TRBD2 | CASSLFLAGGETYEQYF | TGTGCCAGCAGTTTATTTCTAGCGGGGGGAGAAACCTACGAGCAGTACTTC
TRBJ2-3 | - | TRBV4-1 | TRBD2 | CASSHLAGGDTQYF | TGCGCCAGCAGCCACTTAGCGGGAGGGGATACGCAGTATTTT
TRBJ1-2 | - | TRBV6-2/TRBV6-3 | TRBD1 | CASSYAPRDSFYGYTF | TGTGCCAGCAGTTACGCCCCCAGGGACAGTTTCTATGGCTACACCTTC
TRBJ1-5 | - | TRBV7-9 | TRBD1 | CASTTGQGYGQPQHF | TGTGCCAGCACAACCGGACAGGGGTATGGTCAGCCCCAGCATTTT
TRBJ1-1 | - | TRBV28 | - | CASRPPVNTEAFF | TGTGCCAGCAGGCCCCCGGTGAACACTGAAGCTTTCTTT
TRBJ2-7 | - | TRBV2 | TRBD1 | CASRGQGASYEQYF | TGTGCCAGCAGGGGACAGGGGGCGTCCTACGAGCAGTACTTC
TRBJ2-1 | - | TRBV5-1 | TRBD1 | CASSLTGGPYNEQFF | TGCGCCAGCAGCTTGACAGGGGGACCCTACAATGAGCAGTTCTTC
TRBJ1-3 | - | TRBV7-8 | - | CASSFTGSTGNTIYF | TGTGCCAGCAGCTTTACAGGGAGCACTGGAAACACCATATATTTT
TRBJ2-1 | - | TRBV7-7 | TRBD1 | CASSLTLTGSNEQFF | TGTGCCAGCAGCTTAACGCTGACAGGGTCTAATGAGCAGTTCTTC
TRBJ1-2 | - | TRBV5-4 | - | CASSEVINYGYTF | TGTGCCAGCAGCGAGGTGATTAACTATGGCTACACCTTC
TRBJ1-1 | - | TRBV18 | TRBD1 | CASSRDSPEAFF | TGTGCCAGCTCACGGGACAGTCCAGAAGCTTTCTTT
TRBJ2-1 | - | TRBV6-5 | - | CASGARDIEFF | TGTGCCAGTGGGGCGAGGGACATAGAATTCTTC
TRBJ2-6 | - | TRBV18 | TRBD2 | CASSPTSGRSSGANVLTF | TGTGCCAGCTCACCAACTAGCGGGAGGTCCTCTGGGGCCAACGTCCTGACTTTC
TRBJ2-1 | - | TRBV7-2 | - | CASSLFGIDYNEQFF | TGTGCCAGCAGCTTATTCGGGATAGACTACAATGAGCAGTTCTTC
TRBJ2-7 | - | TRBV5-1 | - | CASSLGTSVNEQYF | TGCGCCAGCAGCTTAGGGACTTCCGTCAACGAGCAGTACTTC
TRBJ2-3 | - | TRBV5-4 | - | CASRLQRFTDTQYF | TGTGCCAGCAGGCTCCAGAGGTTCACAGATACGCAGTATTTT
TRBJ2-7 | - | TRBV27 | TRBD2 | CASSPPPGLAGGSPYEQYF | TGTGCCAGCAGTCCCCCCCCGGGACTAGCGGGAGGTTCCCCCTACGAGCAGTACTTC
TRBJ2-7 | - | TRBV18 | TRBD1 | CASSPGQGFAYEQYF | TGTGCCAGCTCTCCCGGACAGGGGTTTGCCTACGAGCAGTACTTC
TRBJ1-1 | - | TRBV19 | TRBD1 | CASSSTRQGAPEAFF | TGTGCCAGTAGTTCGACGAGACAGGGGGCCCCTGAAGCTTTCTTT
TRBJ2-6 | few | TRBV11-2 | - | CASSPLSGANVLTF | TGTGCCAGCAGCCCTCTGTCCGGGGCCAACGTCCTGACTTTC
TRBJ2-5 | - | TRBV28 | TRBD2 | CASSVGGPEETQYF | TGTGCCAGCAGTGTGGGAGGGCCGGAGGAGACCCAGTACTTC
TRBJ1-2 | - | TRBV5-1 | - | CASTDSEGSGGYTF | TGCGCCAGCACCGACTCGGAGGGCAGCGGGGGCTACACCTTC
TRBJ2-1 | once | TRBV7-6 | - | CASSPQASREQFF | TGTGCCAGCAGCCCCCAGGCGAGTCGTGAGCAGTTCTTC
TRBJ2-5 | - | TRBV5-4 | - | CASSLAGDRKTQYF | TGTGCCAGCAGCTTGGCGGGAGACCGGAAGACCCAGTACTTC
TRBJ2-3 | - | TRBV11-2 | - | CASSLGTTDTQYF | TGTGCCAGCAGCCTCGGGACAACAGATACGCAGTATTTT
TRBJ1-2 | few | TRBV28 | TRBD1 | CASSLLGQGNYGYTF | TGTGCCAGCAGTTTACTTGGACAGGGTAACTATGGCTACACCTTC
TRBJ1-6 | - | TRBV6-1 | - | CASSEQGGYSPLHF | TGTGCCAGCAGTGAACAGGGAGGATATTCACCCCTCCACTTT
TRBJ1-1 | once | TRBV9 | - | CASSTPNGKNTEAFF | TGTGCCAGCAGCACCCCAAACGGGAAAAACACTGAAGCTTTCTTT